This T cell receptor (beta chain) was retrieved from a study of blood T cell repertoires in COVID-19 (dated by TCRdb to the early 2020s). Describing the broader study: Collaborator samples came from the United States, Italy and Spain and covered acute and convalescent phases of COVID-19. The dataset comprised deeply sampled blood TCRbeta repertoires from subjects exposed to, actively infected with, or recovered from COVID-19. A freely available public database, intended as a resource for researchers studying the immune response to SARS-CoV-2, is where the repertoires were released. The material from the prospective study consisted of cDNA or gDNA derived from T cells, B-cell-depleted T cells, or PBMCs. Samples were obtained from the ongoing ImmuneRACE study (first 160 participants) and from 1,254 subjects provided by 6 global collaborators. Where available, HLA class I and class II types were obtained from metadata supplied by the sample provider rather than from assay-based typing. A de-identified subject ID, COVID-19 status, age in years and sex were almost always included in the sample metadata. Beyond this particular receptor, the publication reports: Clinical and demographic metadata were provided uncurated, with the amount varying by source and participant.

One collaborating source in Seattle enrolled patients during active infection and followed them longitudinally through the course of disease. Whole blood was collected in K2EDTA tubes by collaborating institutions according to the institutions' own protocols. For TCRbeta analysis, collaborators shipped samples as frozen whole blood, isolated PBMCs, or DNA extracted from either of those sample types. As for this clone: Its antigen is unknown. No base qualities exist here, and no much larger clone lies one base off it.

TCRbeta CDR3 regions were amplified from genomic DNA by means of the immunoSEQ Assay, a bias-controlled multiplex PCR. On the study's bioinformatics: The number of nucleated cells in each sample was estimated from the amplification of reference gene primers within the assay. To quantify the absolute abundance of each unique TCRbeta CDR3 rearrangement, sequence reads were collapsed and filtered. For each sample, productive Simpson clonality was calculated as the square root of Simpson's diversity index across productive rearrangements. The source is immuneACCESS, and TCRdb retained only in-frame sequences with V and J called. Part of the clones is not carried over; for the studies checked, unresolved V genes explain less than half of this, and the remainder is unexplained. For V, J and clone size, that table is used; D and trimming come from the DNA. The sample yields around 340,000 clones; 80% to 90% were counted once. About 7.1% of the sample comes from the top ten.

Taken from cysteine to phenylalanine, the CDR3 has 15 residues. This entry keeps only the CDR3 DNA: 45 bases, framed from base 1. V and J are truncated by 0 bases and 2 bases respectively, leaving an intervening sequence of 10 bases. Sequences MNHEY (CDR1) and SMNVEV (CDR2) are obtained from the germline V gene (reference sequence). The rearrangement joined TRBV27 to TRBJ1-1; no D gene is confidently identified. The sequencing sample was made of peripheral blood. This receptor was identified in a woman aged 55-70 years with COVID-19, enrolled during active disease. Read as DNA, the sequence is TGTGCCAGCAGTTTATCGCGTCACCCAAACACTGAAGCTTTCTTT. It codes for CASSLSRHPNTEAFF.